This entry describes one TCR beta chain. Its specificity is not known. This record belongs to a study of monozygotic twins with inflammatory bowel disease. TCRdb re-called the 5' RACE reads and shows each CDR3 protein once, DNA omitted. This listing includes more than 300,000 distinct CDR3 sequences. Whole-study findings and limits: The authors note that differing immunosuppressive treatments may have added variability to patient repertoires. The authors found no support for a single strong IBD-associated signal or clonotype. Especially with disease activity, IBD patients had fewer clonotypes in common with others than healthy twins did.

Investigators pulled total RNA out of whole blood and did not sort T cells. The CDR3 is made up of 14 amino acids. Germline values: CDR1 KGHSH, CDR2 LQKENI. The receptor comes from a human donor with ulcerative colitis or Crohn's disease, or a healthy co-twin of an affected twin (not recorded which). The V call is TRBV18, the J call TRBJ2-7; TCRdb indicates TRBD1, and absent DNA this call remains unverified. The material sequenced was blood. CDR3 amino acids: CASSLDRRNYEQYF.